This T cell receptor (beta chain) was retrieved from a study of cytomegalovirus exposure and HLA in healthy donors (dated by TCRdb to the late 2010s). With regard to the full study: An earlier analysis of roughly 610 of the donors reported approximately 280 Gb of sequence data and 117 million unique TCR beta sequences obtained from 150 million to 200 million T cells. An early release covering over 500 HLA-typed donors comprised about 300 gigabases of sequencing data and around 86 million unique TCR sequences. Among the approximately 420 genotyped donors, around 79% belonged to the genetic ancestry cluster associated with self-reported Caucasian donors. The study aimed to test whether cataloging public T cell receptors could reveal signatures of past pathogen exposure. Using immunosequencing, the study profiled T cell repertoires from around 670 subjects and related those repertoires to cytomegalovirus serostatus. Besides the first cohort of 500 to 700 subjects, a separate validation cohort made up of about 120 different subjects was used. To predict cytomegalovirus infection status, the study brought together high-throughput TCR immunosequencing, statistical association of individual TCRs with disease status, and machine learning. A later analysis re-examined previously published TCR beta repertoires from hundreds of donors and added high-resolution HLA genotyping to investigate patterns of TCR occurrence. In the later analysis, no new phenotypic data were used to find candidate immune exposures; instead, reliance was placed on TCR beta sequences and their occurrence across donors. In an earlier analysis of 550 to 700 of the donors, high-throughput TCR beta sequencing was used to judge whether each TCR beta V gene segment behaved as functional or pseudogenic. Alongside the repertoire data, information on donor age, sex, ethnicity and CMV serostatus was compiled. Genome-wide SNP genotypes for about 65% of the 666 donors were used in a later genetic analysis, which treated that subset as a discovery cohort. All discovery cohort repertoires had been generated on a single sequencing platform. HLA typing included class I and class II loci at four-digit resolution. Typing coverage varied by locus: roughly 620-640 donors for A, B, C, DRB1 and DQB1; roughly 500 for DQA1; some 610 for DPA1; approximately 450 for DPB1. Several DR-DQ haplotypes were treated as single units for association and clustering because of strong linkage in the cohort. Among some 400 genotyped donors of the cohort, an average of roughly 230,000 unique TCR beta nucleotide sequences was sequenced per donor, of which approximately 18% were non-productive. The study at large found these results: According to a later analysis, parvovirus B19, influenza, CMV and Epstein-Barr virus appeared linked to several top co-occurrence clusters. A further reported finding was that TCR beta sequences accurately predicted the HLA-A and HLA-B alleles for most subjects in the first cohort. The study listed 170 or so TCR beta chains as associated with cytomegalovirus. Linkage disequilibrium might explain the correlated functional status among segregating V segments, but an unknown experimental factor could not be excluded. A later genetic analysis associated a missense DCLRE1C variant with V-gene and J-gene trimming of TCR beta chains, and an independent cohort replicated the association. In a later analysis, TCR association rates were found to vary across HLA loci, with the most associated TCRs seen for DRB1 alleles and the fewest for HLA-C alleles. Because HLA typing was unavailable for some donors at each locus, only the typed subset was used in association tests. Three of the identified cytomegalovirus-associated TCR beta chains were confirmed in vitro to be specific for cytomegalovirus antigens. Because the 87-base-pair reads could not distinguish some IMGT-functional V segments, including TRBV6-2 and TRBV6-3, those segments were excluded. Assigning TCR associations to individual alleles was difficult when HLA alleles, especially DR and DQ, strongly co-occurred. Presence/absence analyses assumed roughly uniform sequencing depth across donors, an assumption that may not hold. The only immune exposure information available for the cohort was CMV serostatus. The authors suggested that the approach could potentially be generalized to other disease states and immunological phenotypes. While some public TCRs were present in many individuals, most TCR sequences turned up only very rarely across donors. The classifier was reported to diagnose cytomegalovirus status with high specificity and sensitivity in both the original and validation cohorts. An earlier analysis of approximately 500 of the donors showed that most TCR beta V segments appeared in productive rearrangements either about 90% or about 30% of the time, which broadly matched IMGT annotations. A later analysis found that most CMV-associated TCR beta chains appeared HLA-restricted, with HLA associations seemingly driven largely by CMV exposure. In a later genetic analysis, fewer N-insertions in productive TCRs were reported among donors in an Asian-associated ancestry cluster than the approximately 630-donor mean. In a later analysis, HLA-associated TCR beta chains were found to be more clonally expanded and to have lower generation probabilities than equally common non-associated chains. Only TCR beta chains were sequenced in this cohort, and the absence of alpha or paired-chain data limited detectable features. In a later analysis, some 18,000 TCR beta sequences were associated with specific HLA alleles at a false discovery rate of 0.05. The earlier analysis of 450 to 700 of the donors excluded some 16 rarely observed V segments, including chromosome 9 orphons, because counts were too low. The sequencing pipeline was judged likely to have produced a cluster of highly shared sequence variants as a technical artifact.

In total, over 600 healthy bone marrow donors made up the cohort. Cohort members were all nominally healthy when sampled, although unrecorded immune exposures were likely present. The donor tested CMV seronegative, placing the donor among the 350 to 400 seronegative members of the cohort. A peripheral blood sample was provided by each donor, and peripheral blood mononuclear cells were used for TCR beta sequencing. The Qiagen DNeasy Blood Extraction Kit was used to extract genomic DNA from the blood cell samples. In regard to this clone: Its recognized antigen is unknown. The record has no base qualities; no much larger clone is one base away.

The CDR3 spans 16 residues, from the cysteine through the phenylalanine. Kept here is only the CDR3 DNA, which spans 48 bases and is read in frame from base 1. Looking up the germline V gene yields CDR1 MDHEN and CDR2 SYDVKM. V is cut by 5 bases and J by 0 bases, and the space between the germline ends is 17 bases. Libraries were made using the immunoSEQ multiplex PCR assay. For the multiplex PCR, a mixture combining 60 forward primers for TCR Vbeta segments and 13 reverse primers for TCR Jbeta segments was used. Amplification of the CDR3 region of rearranged TCR beta genes was performed with a multiplex PCR assay on genomic DNA. On the Illumina HiSeq System, the amplified TCR beta libraries were sequenced as 87-base-pair reads. As for the authors' bioinformatics: A later analysis counted approximately 84 million unique TCR beta chains across the 666 repertoires, and about 10 million of these chains were shared by at least two donors. Raw reads were error-corrected and collapsed into unique sequences with a nearest-neighbor algorithm that merged closely related sequences to remove PCR and sequencing errors. To assign V, D and J gene segments, CDR3 sequences were aligned to IMGT reference sequences. For a sequence to be retained, a match of at least six nucleotides was required to both a V gene segment and a J gene segment. Rearrangements were classified as productive when the CDR3 lacked stop codons and remained in frame with V and J, and all other rearrangements were classified as non-productive. Following IMGT convention, CDR3 was defined as the stretch from the second conserved V-encoded cysteine to the conserved J-encoded phenylalanine. The earlier analysis of fewer than 750 of the donors excluded sequences that lacked an unambiguous match to a single V gene segment. An earlier analysis of under 750 of the donors called V segments functional above 56.7% productive rearrangements and segregating when the between-donor standard deviation exceeded 5%. To diagnose cytomegalovirus status from the catalog of TCR beta chain sequences, a statistical classification framework was built. In a later analysis, TCR nucleotide sequences were compared against IMGT/GENE-DB human TR gene sequences so that V and J genes could be assigned. Using the TCRdist pipeline, a later analysis assigned CDR3 sequences along with most-parsimonious VDJ recombination scenarios. In a later analysis, every TCR beta chain was defined by the combination of its CDR3 amino acid sequence and its V-gene family, and reads without a unique V-gene family were dropped. To address suspected cross-contamination and a sequencing artifact, a later analysis removed a few hundred highly shared, low-generation-probability nucleotide sequences. A later analysis calculated a clonal expansion index for each public chain from normalized within-repertoire ranks of inferred template counts. In a later analysis, generation probabilities were computed using a VDJ recombination model fitted to out-of-frame rearrangements, and the results were checked against IGoR. In a later analysis, TCR-TCR, TCR-HLA and TCR-CMV co-occurrence was scored with hypergeometric tests, and a repertoire-size bias correction was applied to TCR pairs. A later analysis estimated false discovery rates by permuting HLA or CMV assignments 20 times. In a later analysis, co-occurring TCRs were grouped using DBSCAN, and TCRdist sequence similarity was added for clustering within HLA-allele-positive subsets. Repertoires with fewer than 30,000 or more than 120,000 public chains were left out of co-occurrence clustering, as were a handful of repertoires with anomalous nucleotide sharing. The immuneACCESS repertoire file appears here via TCRdb, limited to in-frame rearrangements. These files lack a portion of the clones; in checked studies, under half of the deficit traces to unresolved V genes, and the cause of the others is not known. V, J and clone size reflect that table, while D and trimming were determined from the DNA. Within this sample are approximately 150,000 clones, with 68% of them counted one time only. The ten largest clones add up to roughly 1.4% of the sample.

The sequenced sample was PBMCs. Rearrangement joined TRBV28 to TRBJ2-7, with no confidently assigned D gene. The clonotype originates from a man aged 50-60 years in good health and CMV-seronegative. At the DNA level, the sequence is TGTGCCAGCAGTCCCAGCCACTGGGCGAGCTCCTACGAGCAGTACTTC. It translates as CASSPSHWASSYEQYF.